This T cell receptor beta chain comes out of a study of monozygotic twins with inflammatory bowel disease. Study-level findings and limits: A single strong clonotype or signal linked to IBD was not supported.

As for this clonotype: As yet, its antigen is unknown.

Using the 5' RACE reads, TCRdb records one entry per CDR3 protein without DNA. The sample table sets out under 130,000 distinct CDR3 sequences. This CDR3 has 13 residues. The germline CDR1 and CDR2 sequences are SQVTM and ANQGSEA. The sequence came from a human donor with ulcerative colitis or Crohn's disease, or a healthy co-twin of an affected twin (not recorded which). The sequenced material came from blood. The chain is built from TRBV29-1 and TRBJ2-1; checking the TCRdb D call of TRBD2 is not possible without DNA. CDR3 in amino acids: CSYTSGGYNEQFF.